The T cell receptor beta chain under discussion was sequenced for a study of cytomegalovirus exposure and HLA in healthy donors. The study ran its PCR with 60 Vbeta and 13 Jbeta primers. Clones were sequenced by immunoSEQ multiplex PCR, and TCRdb holds only the in-frame ones, with some missing. The repertoire consists of around 90,000 clones, with nearly 80% occurring once and the leading ten covering about 3%. CDR3 length: 14 amino acids. V was clipped by 1 base and J by 4 bases, with 13 bases between them. CDR1 is SQVTM, CDR2 ANQGSEA, per germline. The TCR sequence derives from a woman in her forties in good health and CMV-seronegative. The chain has TRBV29-1 and TRBJ2-5; D is perhaps TRBD2 (6 bases). Sequencing input: PBMCs. CDR3 bases: TGCAGCGTTGAAGGTTCCGGGAGTGCAGAGACCCAGTACTTC. This gives the protein CSVEGSGSAETQYF.